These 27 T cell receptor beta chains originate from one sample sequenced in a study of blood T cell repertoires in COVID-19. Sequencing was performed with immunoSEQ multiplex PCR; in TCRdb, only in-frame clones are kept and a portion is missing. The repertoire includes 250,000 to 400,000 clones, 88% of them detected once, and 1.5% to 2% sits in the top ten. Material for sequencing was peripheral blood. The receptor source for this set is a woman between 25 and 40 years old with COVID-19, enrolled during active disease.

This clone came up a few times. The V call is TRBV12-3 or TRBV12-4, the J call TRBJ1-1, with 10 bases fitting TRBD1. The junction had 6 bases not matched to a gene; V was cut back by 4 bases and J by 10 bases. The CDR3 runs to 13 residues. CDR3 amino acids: CASSSDRGRGAFF. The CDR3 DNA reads TGTGCCAGCAGTTCCGACAGGGGGCGCGGAGCTTTCTTT.

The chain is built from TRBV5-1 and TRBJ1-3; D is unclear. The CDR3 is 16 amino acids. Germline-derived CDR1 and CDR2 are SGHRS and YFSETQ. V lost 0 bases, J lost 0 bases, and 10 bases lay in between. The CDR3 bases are TGCGCCAGCAGCTTGGTGGCAGGTCACTCTGGAAACACCATATATTTT. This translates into CASSLVAGHSGNTIYF.

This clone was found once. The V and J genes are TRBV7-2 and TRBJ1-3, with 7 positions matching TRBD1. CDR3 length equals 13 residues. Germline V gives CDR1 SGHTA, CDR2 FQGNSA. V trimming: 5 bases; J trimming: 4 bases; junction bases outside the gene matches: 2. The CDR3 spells CASSAGQGNTIYF. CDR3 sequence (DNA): TGTGCCAGCAGCGCGGGACAGGGAAACACCATATATTTT.

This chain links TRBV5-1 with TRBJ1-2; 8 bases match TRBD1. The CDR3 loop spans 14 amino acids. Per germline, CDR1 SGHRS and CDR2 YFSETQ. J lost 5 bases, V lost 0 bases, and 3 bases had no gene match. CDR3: CASSLEGQVYGYTF. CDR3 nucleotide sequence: TGCGCCAGCAGCTTGGAGGGACAGGTGTATGGCTACACCTTC.

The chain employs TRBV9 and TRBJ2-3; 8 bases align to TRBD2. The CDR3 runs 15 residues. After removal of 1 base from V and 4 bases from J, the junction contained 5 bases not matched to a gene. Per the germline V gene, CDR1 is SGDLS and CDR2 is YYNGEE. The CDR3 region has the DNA TGTGCCAGCAGCGTACCGGGGGGGGCGTCAGATACGCAGTATTTT. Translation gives CASSVPGGASDTQYF. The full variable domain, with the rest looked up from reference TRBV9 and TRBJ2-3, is DSGVTQTPKHLITATGQRVTLRCSPRSGDLSVYWYQQSLDQGLQFLIQYYNGEERAKGNILERFSAQQFPDLHSELNLSSLELGDSALYFCASSVPGGASDTQYFGPGTRLTVL.

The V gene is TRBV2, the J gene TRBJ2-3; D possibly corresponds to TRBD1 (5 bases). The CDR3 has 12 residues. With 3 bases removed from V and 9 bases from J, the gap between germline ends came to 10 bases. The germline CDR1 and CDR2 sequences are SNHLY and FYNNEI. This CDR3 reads CASSDDTGTQYF. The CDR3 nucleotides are TGTGCCAGCAGTGACGACACAGGCACGCAGTATTTT. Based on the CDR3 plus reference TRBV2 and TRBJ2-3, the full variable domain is EPEVTQTPSHQVTQMGQEVILRCVPISNHLYFYWYRQILGQKVEFLVSFYNNEISEKSEIFDDQFSVERPDGSNFTLKIRSTKLEDSAMYFCASSDDTGTQYFGPGTRLTVL.

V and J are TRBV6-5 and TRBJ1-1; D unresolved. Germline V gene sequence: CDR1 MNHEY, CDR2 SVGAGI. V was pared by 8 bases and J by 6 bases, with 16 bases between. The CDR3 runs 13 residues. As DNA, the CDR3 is TGTGCCAGCCAAAGGAGTGGGGAGGCTGAAGCTTTCTTT. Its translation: CASQRSGEAEAFF.

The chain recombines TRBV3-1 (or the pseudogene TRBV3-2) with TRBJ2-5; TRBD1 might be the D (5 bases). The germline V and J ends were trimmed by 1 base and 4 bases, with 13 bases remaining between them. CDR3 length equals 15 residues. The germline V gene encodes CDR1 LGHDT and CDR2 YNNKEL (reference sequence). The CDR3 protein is CASSQASGIGETQYF. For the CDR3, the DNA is TGTGCCAGCAGCCAAGCCTCAGGGATAGGAGAGACCCAGTACTTC.

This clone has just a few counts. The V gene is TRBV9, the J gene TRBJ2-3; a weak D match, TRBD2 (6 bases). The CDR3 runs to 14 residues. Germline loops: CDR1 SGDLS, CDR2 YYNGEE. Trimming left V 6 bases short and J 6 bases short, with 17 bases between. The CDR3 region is CASTPSGVRDTQYF. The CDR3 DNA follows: TGTGCCAGCACCCCCTCGGGGGTACGCGATACGCAGTATTTT.

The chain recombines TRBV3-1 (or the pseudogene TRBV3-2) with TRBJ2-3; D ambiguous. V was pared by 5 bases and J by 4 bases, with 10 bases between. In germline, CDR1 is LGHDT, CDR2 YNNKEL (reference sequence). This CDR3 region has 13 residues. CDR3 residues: CASSKGYSDTQYF. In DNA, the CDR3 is TGTGCCAGCAGCAAAGGTTACTCAGATACGCAGTATTTT.

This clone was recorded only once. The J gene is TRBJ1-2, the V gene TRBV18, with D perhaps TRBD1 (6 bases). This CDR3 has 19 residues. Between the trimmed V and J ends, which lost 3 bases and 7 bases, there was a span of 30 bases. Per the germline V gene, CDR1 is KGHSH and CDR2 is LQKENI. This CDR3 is CASSPRGGRCGVGLCGYTF. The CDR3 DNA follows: TGTGCCAGCTCACCTAGGGGGGGGCGTTGTGGTGTGGGCCTCTGTGGCTACACCTTC.

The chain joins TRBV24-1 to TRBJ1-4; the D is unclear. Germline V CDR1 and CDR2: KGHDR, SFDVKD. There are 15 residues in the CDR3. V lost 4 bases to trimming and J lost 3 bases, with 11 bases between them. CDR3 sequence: CATSDGTAANEKLFF. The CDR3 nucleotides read TGTGCCACCAGTGACGGCACAGCGGCTAATGAAAAACTGTTTTTT.

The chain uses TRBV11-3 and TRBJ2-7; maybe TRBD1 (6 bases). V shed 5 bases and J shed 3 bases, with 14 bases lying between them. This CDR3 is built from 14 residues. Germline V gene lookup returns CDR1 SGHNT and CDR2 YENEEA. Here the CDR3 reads CASSVQGTIYEQYF. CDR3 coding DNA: TGTGCCAGCAGCGTACAGGGTACAATCTACGAGCAGTACTTC.

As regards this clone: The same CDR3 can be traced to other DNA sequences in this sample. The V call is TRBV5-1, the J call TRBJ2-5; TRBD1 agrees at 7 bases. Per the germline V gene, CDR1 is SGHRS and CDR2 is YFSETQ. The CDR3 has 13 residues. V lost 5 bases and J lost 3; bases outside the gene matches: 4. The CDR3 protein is CASSLTGEETQYF. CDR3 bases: TGCGCCAGCAGTCTCACAGGGGAAGAGACCCAGTACTTC.

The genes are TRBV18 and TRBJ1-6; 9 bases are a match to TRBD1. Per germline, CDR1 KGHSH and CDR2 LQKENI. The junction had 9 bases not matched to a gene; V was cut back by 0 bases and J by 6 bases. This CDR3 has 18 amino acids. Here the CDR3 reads CASSPPVGRTGANSPLHF. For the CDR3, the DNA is TGTGCCAGCTCACCACCTGTCGGAAGGACAGGGGCTAATTCACCCCTCCACTTT.

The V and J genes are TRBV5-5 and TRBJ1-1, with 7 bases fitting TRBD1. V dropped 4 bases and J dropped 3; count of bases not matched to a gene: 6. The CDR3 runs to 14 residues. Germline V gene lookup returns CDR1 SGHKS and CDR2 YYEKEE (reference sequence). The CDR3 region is CASSRQGGDTEAFF. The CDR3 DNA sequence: TGTGCCAGCAGCAGACAGGGTGGCGACACTGAAGCTTTCTTT. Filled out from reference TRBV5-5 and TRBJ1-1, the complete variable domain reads DAGVTQSPTHLIKTRGQQVTLRCSPISGHKSVSWYQQVLGQGPQFIFQYYEKEERGRGNFPDRFSARQFPNYSSELNVNALLLGDSALYLCASSRQGGDTEAFFGQGTRLTVV.

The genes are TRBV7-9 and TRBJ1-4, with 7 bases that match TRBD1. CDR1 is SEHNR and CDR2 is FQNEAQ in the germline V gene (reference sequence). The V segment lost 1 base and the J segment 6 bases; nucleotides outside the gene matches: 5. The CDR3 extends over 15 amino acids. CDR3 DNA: TGTGCCAGCAGCTTAGTCCCAGGGGGTGATGAAAAACTGTTTTTT. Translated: CASSLVPGGDEKLFF.

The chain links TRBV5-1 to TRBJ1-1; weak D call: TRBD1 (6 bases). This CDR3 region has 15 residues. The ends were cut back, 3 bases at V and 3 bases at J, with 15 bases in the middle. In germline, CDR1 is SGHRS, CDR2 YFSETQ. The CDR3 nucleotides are TGCGCCAGCAGCTGGGCGGGGGGGCCGGACACTGAAGCTTTCTTT. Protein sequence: CASSWAGGPDTEAFF.

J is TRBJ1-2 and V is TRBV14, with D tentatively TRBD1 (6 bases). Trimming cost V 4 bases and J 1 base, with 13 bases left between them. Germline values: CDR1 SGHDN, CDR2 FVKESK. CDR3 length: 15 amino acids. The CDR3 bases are TGTGCCAGCAGCCGAGGGACAAGGGGTAACTATGGCTACACCTTC. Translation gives CASSRGTRGNYGYTF.

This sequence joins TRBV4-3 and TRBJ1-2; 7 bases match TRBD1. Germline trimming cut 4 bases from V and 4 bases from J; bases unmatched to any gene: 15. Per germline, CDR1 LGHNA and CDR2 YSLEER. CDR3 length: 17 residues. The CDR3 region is CASSLVKDRVRSYGYTF. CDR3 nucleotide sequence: TGCGCCAGCAGCCTGGTCAAAGACAGGGTAAGGTCCTATGGCTACACCTTC.

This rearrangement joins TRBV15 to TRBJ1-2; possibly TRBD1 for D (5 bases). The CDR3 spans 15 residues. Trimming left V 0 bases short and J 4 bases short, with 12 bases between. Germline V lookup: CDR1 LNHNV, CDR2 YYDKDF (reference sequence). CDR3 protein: CATSRDGGAGYGYTF. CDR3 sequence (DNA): TGTGCCACCAGCAGAGATGGCGGGGCAGGCTATGGCTACACCTTC.

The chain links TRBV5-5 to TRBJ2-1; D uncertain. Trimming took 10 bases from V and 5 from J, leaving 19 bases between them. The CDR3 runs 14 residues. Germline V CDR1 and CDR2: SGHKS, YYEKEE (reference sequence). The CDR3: CAGSLTFANNEQFF. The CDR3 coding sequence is TGTGCCGGGTCCTTGACATTTGCCAACAATGAGCAGTTCTTC.

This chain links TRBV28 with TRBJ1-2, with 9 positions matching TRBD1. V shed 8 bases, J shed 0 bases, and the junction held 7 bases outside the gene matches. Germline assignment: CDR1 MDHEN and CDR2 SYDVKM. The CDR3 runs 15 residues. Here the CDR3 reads CASWKGTGSNYGYTF. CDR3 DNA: TGTGCCAGCTGGAAGGGGACAGGGTCTAACTATGGCTACACCTTC.

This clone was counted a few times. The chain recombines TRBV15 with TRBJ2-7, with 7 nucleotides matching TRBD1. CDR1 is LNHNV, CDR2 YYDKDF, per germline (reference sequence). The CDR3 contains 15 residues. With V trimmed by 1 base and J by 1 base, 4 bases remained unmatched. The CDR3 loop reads CATSRGGTASYEQYF. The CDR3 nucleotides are TGTGCCACCAGCAGAGGAGGGACAGCATCCTACGAGCAGTACTTC. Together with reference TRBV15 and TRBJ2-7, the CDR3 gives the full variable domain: DAMVIQNPRYQVTQFGKPVTLSCSQTLNHNVMYWYQQKSSQAPKLLFHYYDKDFNNEADTPDNFQSRRPNTSFCFLDIRSPGLGDTAMYLCATSRGGTASYEQYFGPGTRLTVT.

The CDR3 protein is CASSIDSLGEMNTEAFF. CDR3 sequence (DNA): TGTGCCAGTAGTATAGATTCCTTAGGAGAGATGAACACTGAAGCTTTCTTT. This chain connects TRBV19 to TRBJ1-1; D ambiguous. Germline V gene lookup returns CDR1 LNHDA and CDR2 SQIVND (reference sequence). V was cut by 0 bases and J by 0 bases, with 14 bases left in between. The CDR3 contains 17 residues.

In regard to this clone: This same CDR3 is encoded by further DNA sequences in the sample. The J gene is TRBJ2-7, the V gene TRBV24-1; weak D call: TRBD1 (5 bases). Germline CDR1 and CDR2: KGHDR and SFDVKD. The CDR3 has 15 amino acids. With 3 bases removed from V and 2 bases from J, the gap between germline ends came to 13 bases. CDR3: CATSDPRDRTYEQYF. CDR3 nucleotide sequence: TGTGCCACCAGTGATCCCAGGGATCGTACCTACGAGCAGTACTTC.

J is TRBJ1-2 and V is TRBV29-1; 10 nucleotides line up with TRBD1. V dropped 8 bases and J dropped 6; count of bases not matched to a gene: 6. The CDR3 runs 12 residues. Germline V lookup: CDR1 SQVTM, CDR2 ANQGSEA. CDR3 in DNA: TGCAGCACCGAGACAGGGGGCGATGGCTACACCTTC. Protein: CSTETGGDGYTF.